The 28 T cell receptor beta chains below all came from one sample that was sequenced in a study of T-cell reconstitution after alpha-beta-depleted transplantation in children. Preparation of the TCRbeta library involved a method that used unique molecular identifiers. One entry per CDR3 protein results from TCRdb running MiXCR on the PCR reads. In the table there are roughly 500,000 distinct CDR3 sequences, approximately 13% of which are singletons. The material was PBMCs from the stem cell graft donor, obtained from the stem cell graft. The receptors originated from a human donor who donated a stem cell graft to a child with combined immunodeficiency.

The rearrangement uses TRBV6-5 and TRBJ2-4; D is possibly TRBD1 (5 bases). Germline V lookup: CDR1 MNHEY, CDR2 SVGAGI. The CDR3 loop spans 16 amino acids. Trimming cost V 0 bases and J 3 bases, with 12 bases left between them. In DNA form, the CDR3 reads TGTGCCAGCAGTTACTCTAAATTAGGGGACAAAAACATTCAGTACTTC. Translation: CASSYSKLGDKNIQYF.

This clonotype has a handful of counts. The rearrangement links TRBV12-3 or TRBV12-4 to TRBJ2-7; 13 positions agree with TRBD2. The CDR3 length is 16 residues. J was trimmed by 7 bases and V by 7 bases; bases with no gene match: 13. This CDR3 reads CASTPQGLAGVNEQYF. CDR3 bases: TGTGCCAGCACCCCCCAAGGACTAGCGGGAGTCAATGAGCAGTACTTC.

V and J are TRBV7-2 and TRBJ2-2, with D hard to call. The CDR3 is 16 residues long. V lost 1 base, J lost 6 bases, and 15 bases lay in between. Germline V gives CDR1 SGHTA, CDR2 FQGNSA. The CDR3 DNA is TGTGCCAGCAGCTTAGGGGCTCCCCTGGGGTCCGGGGAGCTGTTTTTT. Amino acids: CASSLGAPLGSGELFF.

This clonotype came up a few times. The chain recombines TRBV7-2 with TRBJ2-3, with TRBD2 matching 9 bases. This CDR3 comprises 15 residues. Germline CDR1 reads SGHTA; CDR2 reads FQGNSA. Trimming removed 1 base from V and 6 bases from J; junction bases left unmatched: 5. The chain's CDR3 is CASSLVLAGSDTQYF. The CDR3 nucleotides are TGTGCCAGCAGCTTAGTGCTAGCGGGGTCGGATACGCAGTATTTT.

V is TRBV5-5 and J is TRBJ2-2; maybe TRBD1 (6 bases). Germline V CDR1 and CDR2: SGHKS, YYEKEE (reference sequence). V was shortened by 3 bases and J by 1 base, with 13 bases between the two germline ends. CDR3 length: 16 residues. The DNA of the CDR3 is TGTGCCAGCAGCTGGCCGCCACAGGGGAACACCGGGGAGCTGTTTTTT. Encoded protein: CASSWPPQGNTGELFF.

In DNA form, the CDR3 reads TGTGCCAGCGCCAGGACCGCCGGAGAGACCCAGTACTTC. Its translation is CASARTAGETQYF. The chain uses TRBV2 and TRBJ2-5, with D unclear. Germline CDR1 and CDR2: SNHLY and FYNNEI. The CDR3 has 13 residues. Trimming removed 8 bases from V and 4 bases from J, with 14 bases in between.

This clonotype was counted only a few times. The CDR3 coding sequence is TGTGCCAGCAGTTTCCTGATGACTAGCGGGAGAGTGAATGAGCAGTTCTTC. Residues: CASSFLMTSGRVNEQFF. The J gene is TRBJ2-1, the V gene TRBV12-3 or TRBV12-4; 12 bases line up with TRBD2. The length of the CDR3 is 17 residues. V was pared by 3 bases and J by 7 bases, with 10 bases of the junction left unmatched.

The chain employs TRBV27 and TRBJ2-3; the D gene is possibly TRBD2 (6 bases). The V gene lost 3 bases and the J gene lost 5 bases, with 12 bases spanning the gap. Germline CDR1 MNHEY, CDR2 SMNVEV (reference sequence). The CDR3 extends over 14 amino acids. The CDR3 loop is CASSFRAGGDTQYF. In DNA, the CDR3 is TGTGCCAGCAGTTTTCGAGCGGGTGGAGATACGCAGTATTTT.

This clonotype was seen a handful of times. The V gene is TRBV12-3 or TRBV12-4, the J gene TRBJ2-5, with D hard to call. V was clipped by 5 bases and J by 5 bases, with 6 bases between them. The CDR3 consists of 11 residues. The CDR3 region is CASSVRETQYF. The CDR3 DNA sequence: TGTGCCAGCAGTGTTAGGGAGACCCAGTACTTC.

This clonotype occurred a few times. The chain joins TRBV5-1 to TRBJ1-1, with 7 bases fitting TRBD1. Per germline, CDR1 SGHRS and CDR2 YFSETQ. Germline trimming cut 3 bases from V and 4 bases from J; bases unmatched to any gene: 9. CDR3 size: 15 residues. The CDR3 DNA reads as TGCGCCAGCAGCTCTACCGGGACAGCGGTCACTGAAGCTTTCTTT. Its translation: CASSSTGTAVTEAFF.

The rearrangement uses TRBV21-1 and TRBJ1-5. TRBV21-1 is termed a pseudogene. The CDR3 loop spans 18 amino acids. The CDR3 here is CASSNRLRPTLSNQPQHF. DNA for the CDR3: TGTGCCAGCAGCAACCGGCTAAGACCGACCCTTAGCAATCAGCCCCAGCATTTT.

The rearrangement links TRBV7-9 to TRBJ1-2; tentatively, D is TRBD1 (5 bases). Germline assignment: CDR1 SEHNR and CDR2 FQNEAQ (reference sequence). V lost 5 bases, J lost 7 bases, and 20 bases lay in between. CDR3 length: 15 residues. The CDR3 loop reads CASSTTERGIGGYTF. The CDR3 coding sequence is TGTGCCAGCAGCACCACGGAGAGGGGCATCGGTGGCTACACCTTC.

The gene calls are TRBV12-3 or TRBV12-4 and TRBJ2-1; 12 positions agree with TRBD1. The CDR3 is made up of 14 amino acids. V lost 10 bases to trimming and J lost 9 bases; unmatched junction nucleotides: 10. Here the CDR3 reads CATESGQGAFEQFF. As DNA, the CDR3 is TGTGCCACAGAGTCGGGACAGGGGGCTTTTGAGCAGTTCTTC.

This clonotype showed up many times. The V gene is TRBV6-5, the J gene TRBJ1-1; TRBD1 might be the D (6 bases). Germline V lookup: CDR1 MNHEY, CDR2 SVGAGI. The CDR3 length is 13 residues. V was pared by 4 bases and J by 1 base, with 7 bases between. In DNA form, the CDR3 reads TGTGCCAGCAGTTGGACAGAGAACACTGAAGCTTTCTTT. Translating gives CASSWTENTEAFF.

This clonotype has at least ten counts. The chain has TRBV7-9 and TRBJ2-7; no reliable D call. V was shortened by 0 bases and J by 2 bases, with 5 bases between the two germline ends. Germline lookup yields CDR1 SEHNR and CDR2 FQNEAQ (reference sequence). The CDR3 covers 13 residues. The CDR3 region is CASSLANAYEQYF. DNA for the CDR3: TGTGCCAGCAGCTTAGCGAATGCCTACGAGCAGTACTTC.

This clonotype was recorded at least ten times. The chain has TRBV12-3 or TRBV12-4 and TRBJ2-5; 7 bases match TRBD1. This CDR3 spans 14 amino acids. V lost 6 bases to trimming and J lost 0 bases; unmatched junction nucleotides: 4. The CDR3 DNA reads TGTGCCAGCAGCTTGACAGGGAACCAAGAGACCCAGTACTTC. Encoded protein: CASSLTGNQETQYF.

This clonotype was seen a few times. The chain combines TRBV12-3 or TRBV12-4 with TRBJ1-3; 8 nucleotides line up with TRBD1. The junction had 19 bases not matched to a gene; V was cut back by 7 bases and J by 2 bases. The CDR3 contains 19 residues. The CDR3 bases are TGTGCCAGCACCGGAACCGGACAGGGAGGATTAAGGACTGGAAACACCATATATTTT. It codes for CASTGTGQGGLRTGNTIYF.

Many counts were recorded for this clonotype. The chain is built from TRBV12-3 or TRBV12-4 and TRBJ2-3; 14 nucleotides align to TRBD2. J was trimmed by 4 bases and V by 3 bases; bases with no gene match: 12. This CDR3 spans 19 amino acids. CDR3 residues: CASSLGLAGARGAADTQYF. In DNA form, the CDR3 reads TGTGCCAGCAGTTTGGGACTAGCGGGAGCGAGGGGCGCGGCAGATACGCAGTATTTT.

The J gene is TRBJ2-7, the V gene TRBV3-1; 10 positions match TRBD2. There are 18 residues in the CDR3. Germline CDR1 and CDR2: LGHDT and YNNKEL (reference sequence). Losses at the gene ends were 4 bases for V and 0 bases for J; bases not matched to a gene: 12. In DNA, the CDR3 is TGTGCCAGCAGCCCTACGCGGGCGCTAGCGGGGGTCTCCTACGAGCAGTACTTC. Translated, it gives CASSPTRALAGVSYEQYF.

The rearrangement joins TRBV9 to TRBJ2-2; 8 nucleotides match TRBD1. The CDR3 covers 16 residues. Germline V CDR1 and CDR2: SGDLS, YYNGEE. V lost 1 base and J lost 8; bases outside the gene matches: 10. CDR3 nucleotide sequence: TGTGCCAGCAGCGTATTCGAACAGGGGGGATCGGGGGAGCTGTTTTTT. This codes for CASSVFEQGGSGELFF.

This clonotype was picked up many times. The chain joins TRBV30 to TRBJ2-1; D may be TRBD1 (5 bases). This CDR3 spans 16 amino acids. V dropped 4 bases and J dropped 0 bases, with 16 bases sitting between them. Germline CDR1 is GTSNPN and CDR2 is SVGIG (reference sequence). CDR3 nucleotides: TGTGCCTGGACTCAAAGGGGTTTTCCCTCCTACAATGAGCAGTTCTTC. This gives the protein CAWTQRGFPSYNEQFF.

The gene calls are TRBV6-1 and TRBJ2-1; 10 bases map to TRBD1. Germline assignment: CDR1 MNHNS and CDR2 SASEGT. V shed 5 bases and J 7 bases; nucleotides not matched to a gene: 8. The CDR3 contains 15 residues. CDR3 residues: CASSTGQGYWNEQFF. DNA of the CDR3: TGTGCCAGCAGTACGGGACAGGGGTATTGGAATGAGCAGTTCTTC.

Here the CDR3 reads CSARRLAVYEQYF. In nucleotides, the CDR3 is TGCAGTGCTAGACGGCTAGCGGTCTACGAGCAGTACTTC. The V call is TRBV20-1, the J call TRBJ2-7, with 7 bases aligning to TRBD2. The V and J ends lost 2 bases and 3 bases, in that order; junction bases with no gene match: 4. The CDR3 length is 13 residues. Germline values: CDR1 DFQATT, CDR2 SNEGSKA (reference sequence).

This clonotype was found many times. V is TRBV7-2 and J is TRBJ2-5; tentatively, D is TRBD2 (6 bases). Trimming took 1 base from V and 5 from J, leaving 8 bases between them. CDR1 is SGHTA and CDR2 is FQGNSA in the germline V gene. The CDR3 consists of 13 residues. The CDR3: CASSLDAGETQYF. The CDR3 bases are TGTGCCAGCAGCTTAGACGCGGGGGAGACCCAGTACTTC.

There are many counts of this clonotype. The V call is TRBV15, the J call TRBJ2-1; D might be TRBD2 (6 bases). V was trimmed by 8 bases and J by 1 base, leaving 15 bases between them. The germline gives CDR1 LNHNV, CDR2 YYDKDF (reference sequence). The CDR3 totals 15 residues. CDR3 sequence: CATGKDGGSYNEQFF. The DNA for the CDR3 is TGTGCCACCGGAAAGGACGGGGGTTCCTACAATGAGCAGTTCTTC.

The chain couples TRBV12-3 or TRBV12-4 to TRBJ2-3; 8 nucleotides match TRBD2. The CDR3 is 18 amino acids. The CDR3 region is CTCIRRSSGTSFADTQYF. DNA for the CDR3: TGTACCTGCATTAGAAGATCGTCCGGGACTAGTTTTGCGGATACGCAGTATTTT.

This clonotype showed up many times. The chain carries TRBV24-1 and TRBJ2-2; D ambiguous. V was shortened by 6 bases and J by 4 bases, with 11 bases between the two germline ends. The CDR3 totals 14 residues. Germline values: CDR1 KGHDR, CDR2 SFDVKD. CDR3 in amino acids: CATSSPVLTGELFF. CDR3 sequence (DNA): TGTGCCACCAGTTCCCCAGTTCTCACCGGGGAGCTGTTTTTT.

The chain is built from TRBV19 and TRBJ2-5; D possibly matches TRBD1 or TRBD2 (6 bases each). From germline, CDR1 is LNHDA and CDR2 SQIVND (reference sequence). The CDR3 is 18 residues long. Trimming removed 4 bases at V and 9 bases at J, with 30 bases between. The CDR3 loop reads CASSRGGDTENVGCAQYF. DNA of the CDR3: TGTGCCAGTAGTAGGGGCGGGGACACCGAGAACGTTGGCTGTGCCCAGTACTTC. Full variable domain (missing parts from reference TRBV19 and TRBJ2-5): DGGITQSPKYLFRKEGQNVTLSCEQNLNHDAMYWYRQDPGQGLRLIYYSQIVNDFQKGDIAEGYSVSREKKESFPLTVTSAQKNPTAFYLCASSRGGDTENVGCAQYFGPGTRLLVL.